These T cell receptor beta chains were read from a single sample in a study of blood T cell repertoires in COVID-19. Only in-frame clones appear in the TCRdb table, and some are missing; sequencing was by immunoSEQ multiplex PCR. In the table there are 110,000 to 150,000 clones, 87% of which are singletons. Specimen: peripheral blood. These receptors came from a woman aged 35 to 49 with acute or convalescent COVID-19. Both conserved end residues are trimmed from each CDR3.

v_gene,j_gene,CDR3aa
TRBV27,TRBJ2-5,ASSLLIPGQGQETQY
TRBV6-5,TRBJ2-2,ASKRTGPNTGELF
TRBV3-1/TRBV3-2,TRBJ2-3,ASSLRPFKGTDTQY
TRBV2,TRBJ2-2,ASSRGSGELF
TRBV9,TRBJ2-3,ASSVDGLLAGRTDTQY
TRBV18,TRBJ1-3,ASSPGRGSGNTIY
TRBV7-9,TRBJ2-2,ASSSNGKAGELF
TRBV6-2/TRBV6-3,TRBJ2-2,ASSSPSGANTGELF
TRBV7-9,TRBJ1-4,ASSLAFGTEAEKLF
TRBV15,TRBJ1-2,ATSRGGNGYT
TRBV19,TRBJ1-5,ASSLQGPLEPQH
TRBV6-2/TRBV6-3,TRBJ2-3,ASSSPGVIAGVETDTQY
TRBV6-4,TRBJ1-5,ASSDTSRKAGYSNQPQH
TRBV9,TRBJ1-2,ASSPQSGGGNYGYT
TRBV12-5,TRBJ2-1,ASGFLGDEQF
TRBV7-9,TRBJ2-3,ASSLYRSTDTQY
TRBV12-3/TRBV12-4,TRBJ1-4,ASGQGAYEKLF
TRBV18,TRBJ1-1,ASSPWTGGNTEAF
TRBV4-1,TRBJ2-3,ASSPPGTDTQY
TRBV30,TRBJ1-1,AWSSPGQLNTEAF
TRBV7-8,TRBJ1-1,ASSPGDRNTEAF
TRBV19,TRBJ1-4,ASNRGTGRGEKLF
TRBV18,TRBJ1-2,ASSPPGGPSSYT
TRBV3-1/TRBV3-2,TRBJ2-4,ASSQAWGGKNIQY
TRBV18,TRBJ1-6,ASSPATGAGGSPLH
TRBV27,TRBJ2-7,ASSFPDRASY
TRBV18,TRBJ2-6,ASSPSGSGANVLT
TRBV28,TRBJ1-5,ASSLQGHYSNQPQH
TRBV6-5,TRBJ1-1,ASSLFDRNEAF
TRBV4-3,TRBJ2-1,ASSQDPTGKGHNEQF
TRBV4-2,TRBJ1-2,ASSQDRGGPIGDT
TRBV5-6,TRBJ2-2,ASSLGGQGTGELF
TRBV30,TRBJ1-5,AWDLGQGQPQH